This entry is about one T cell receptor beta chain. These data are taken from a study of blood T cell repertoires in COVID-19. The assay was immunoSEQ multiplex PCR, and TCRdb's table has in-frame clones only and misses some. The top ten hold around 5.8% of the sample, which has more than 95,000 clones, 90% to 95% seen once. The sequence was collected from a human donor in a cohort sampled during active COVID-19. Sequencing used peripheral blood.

This CDR3 is CASSQGSTGFNEKLFF. CDR3 sequence (DNA): TGTGCCAGCAGCCAGGGGTCCACAGGGTTCAATGAAAAACTGTTTTTT. The chain employs TRBV4-2 and TRBJ1-4, with D possibly being TRBD1 (6 bases). This CDR3 has 16 amino acids. V was pared by 3 bases and J by 5 bases, with 16 bases between. Germline loops: CDR1 LGHNA, CDR2 YNFKEQ.